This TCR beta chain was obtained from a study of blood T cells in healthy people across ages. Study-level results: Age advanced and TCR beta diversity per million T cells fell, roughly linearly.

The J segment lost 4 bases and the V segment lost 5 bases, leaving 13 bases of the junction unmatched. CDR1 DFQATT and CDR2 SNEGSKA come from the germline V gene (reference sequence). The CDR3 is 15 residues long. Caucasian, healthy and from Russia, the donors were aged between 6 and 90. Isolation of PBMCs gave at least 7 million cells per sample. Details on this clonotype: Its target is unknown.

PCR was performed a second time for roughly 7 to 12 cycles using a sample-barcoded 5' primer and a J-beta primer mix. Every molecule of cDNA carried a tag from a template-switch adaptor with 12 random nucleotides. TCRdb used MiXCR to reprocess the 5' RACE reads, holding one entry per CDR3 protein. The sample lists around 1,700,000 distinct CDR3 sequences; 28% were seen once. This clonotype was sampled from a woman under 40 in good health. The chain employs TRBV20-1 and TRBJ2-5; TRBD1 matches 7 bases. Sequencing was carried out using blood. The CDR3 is CSAGTPRQGLETQYF. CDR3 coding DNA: TGCAGTGCTGGCACCCCCCGACAGGGTCTAGAGACCCAGTACTTC.